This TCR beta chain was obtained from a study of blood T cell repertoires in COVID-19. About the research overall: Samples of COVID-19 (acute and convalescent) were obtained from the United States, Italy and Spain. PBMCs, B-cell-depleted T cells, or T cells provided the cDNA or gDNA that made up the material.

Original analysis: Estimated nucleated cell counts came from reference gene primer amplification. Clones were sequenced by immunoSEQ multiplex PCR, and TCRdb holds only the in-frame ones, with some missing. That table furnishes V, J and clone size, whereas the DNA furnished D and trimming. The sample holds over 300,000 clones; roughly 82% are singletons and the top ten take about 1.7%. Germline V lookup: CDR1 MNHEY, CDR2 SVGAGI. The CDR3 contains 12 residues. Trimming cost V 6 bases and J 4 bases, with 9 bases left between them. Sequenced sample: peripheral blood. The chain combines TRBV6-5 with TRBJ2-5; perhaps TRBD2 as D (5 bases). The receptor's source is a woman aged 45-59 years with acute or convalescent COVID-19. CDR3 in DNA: TGTGCCAGCAGGGGAGTTGGAGAGACCCAGTACTTC. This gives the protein CASRGVGETQYF.